These 21 T cell receptor beta chains were all obtained from the same sample, sequenced in a study of cytomegalovirus exposure and HLA in healthy donors. With 60 Vbeta and 13 Jbeta primers, the PCR was carried out. Method: immunoSEQ multiplex PCR; TCRdb's copy keeps in-frame clones and lacks some. The data show 95,000 to 100,000 clones, with about 74% seen just once and approximately 1.8% held by the top ten. Sequencing was done on a sample of PBMCs. Receptor source: a male donor in good health and CMV-seronegative.

The count of this clone is one. The chain is built from TRBV29-1 and TRBJ2-7; 7 nucleotides agree with TRBD1. This CDR3 spans 15 amino acids. V shed 0 bases and J 4 bases; nucleotides not matched to a gene: 9. Germline V CDR1 and CDR2: SQVTM, ANQGSEA. Written as DNA, the CDR3 is TGCAGCGTTGAAGATCGGAAACAGGGGATATACGAGCAGTACTTC. Amino acid sequence: CSVEDRKQGIYEQYF.

This clone was picked up a small number of times. The chain has TRBV5-4 and TRBJ2-7; D is perhaps TRBD1 (5 bases). The CDR3 covers 13 residues. Per the germline V gene, CDR1 is SGHNT and CDR2 is YYREEE (reference sequence). Trimming shortened V by 3 bases and J by 7 bases, and 14 bases separated the two germline ends. The CDR3 coding sequence is TGTGCCAGCAGCTCTCCAGGGATCCGGGAGCAGTACTTC. As protein: CASSSPGIREQYF.

There are a few counts of this clone. The V call is TRBV29-1, the J call TRBJ2-7; tentative D call: TRBD2 (6 bases). The CDR3 sequence is 13 residues long. Germline V CDR1 and CDR2: SQVTM, ANQGSEA. With 6 bases removed from V and 4 bases from J, the gap between germline ends came to 16 bases. For the CDR3, the DNA is TGCAGCGTGAGGACTCAAGGGAGGTACGAGCAGTACTTC. Translating gives CSVRTQGRYEQYF.

This sequence joins TRBV28 and TRBJ2-3; D is uncertain. The V gene's germline CDR1 is MDHEN and CDR2 SYDVKM. Trimming removed 3 bases at V and 0 bases at J, with 4 bases between. The CDR3 has 13 residues. The CDR3 DNA reads TGTGCCAGCAGTTTCGGGAGCACAGATACGCAGTATTTT. It codes for CASSFGSTDTQYF.

The chain is built from TRBV10-3 and TRBJ2-5; D gene unclear. CDR1 and CDR2 from the germline V gene are ENHRY and SYGVKD. This CDR3 has 12 residues. V lost 7 bases and J 4 bases, leaving 10 bases between the germline ends. The CDR3 region has the DNA TGTGCCATCAAGCGCGCTGGAGAGACCCAGTACTTC. It is translated as CAIKRAGETQYF.

This clone was observed a handful of times. The genes are TRBV7-9 and TRBJ2-3; TRBD2 matches at 7 bases. J gave up 3 bases and V 5 bases, and 11 bases lay outside the gene matches. CDR1 and CDR2 from the germline V gene are SEHNR and FQNEAQ (reference sequence). The length of the CDR3 is 16 residues. CDR3 loop: CASSPRTRSLTDTQYF. CDR3 sequence (DNA): TGTGCCAGCAGCCCACGGACTAGAAGTTTAACAGATACGCAGTATTTT.

The chain employs TRBV30 and TRBJ2-5, with 7 positions matching TRBD2. V dropped 2 bases and J dropped 0; count of bases not matched to a gene: 12. Looked up from germline, CDR1 is GTSNPN and CDR2 is SVGIG (reference sequence). The CDR3 is 17 residues long. CDR3 nucleotides: TGTGCCTGGAGTCTCGGGGGGACCAATAGGTACCAAGAGACCCAGTACTTC. Its translation: CAWSLGGTNRYQETQYF.

The genes are TRBV29-1 and TRBJ2-1; 7 nucleotides line up with TRBD1. This CDR3 has 13 amino acids. V lost 4 bases to trimming and J lost 6 bases; unmatched junction nucleotides: 6. Germline V lookup: CDR1 SQVTM, CDR2 ANQGSEA. The CDR3 DNA follows: TGCAGCGTTGGAGGGGGCGTATCCAATGAGCAGTTCTTC. It translates to CSVGGGVSNEQFF.

V gene TRBV19 combines with J gene TRBJ2-5; 9 positions agree with TRBD1. The CDR3 runs to 13 residues. Unmatched junction bases numbered 3, after V lost 5 bases and J lost 5 bases. The V gene's germline CDR1 is LNHDA and CDR2 SQIVND (reference sequence). The CDR3 sequence is CASSQDRGETQYF. The CDR3 coding sequence is TGTGCCAGTAGTCAGGACAGGGGCGAGACCCAGTACTTC.

V is TRBV14 and J is TRBJ2-1; 7 nucleotides match TRBD2. The CDR3 is 15 residues long. With 1 base clipped from V and 6 bases from J, the junction kept 6 bases outside the gene matches. CDR1 is SGHDN and CDR2 is FVKESK in the germline V gene. The CDR3 here is CASSQASGYTNEQFF. The DNA of the CDR3 is TGTGCCAGCAGCCAAGCTAGCGGATACACCAATGAGCAGTTCTTC. Full variable domain (missing parts from reference TRBV14 and TRBJ2-1): EAGVTQFPSHSVIEKGQTVTLRCDPISGHDNLYWYRRVMGKEIKFLLHFVKESKQDESGMPNNRFLAERTGGTYSTLKVQPAELEDSGVYFCASSQASGYTNEQFFGPGTRLTVL.

The chain joins TRBV19 to TRBJ2-7; 11 bases line up with TRBD2. Germline loops: CDR1 LNHDA, CDR2 SQIVND (reference sequence). V shed 4 bases, J shed 0 bases, and the junction held 8 bases outside the gene matches. The length of the CDR3 is 17 residues. CDR3 bases: TGTGCCAGTAGTACCTTTCTGACTAGCGGGACCTCCTACGAGCAGTACTTC. Its protein is CASSTFLTSGTSYEQYF.

The chain combines TRBV15 with TRBJ1-2, with 7 nucleotides matching TRBD1. The CDR3 has 13 residues. Trimming took 5 bases from V and 4 from J; bases not matched to a gene: 4. CDR1 and CDR2 from the germline V gene are LNHNV and YYDKDF (reference sequence). The CDR3 DNA follows: TGTGCCACCAGCCGGACAGGACTCTATGGCTACACCTTC. Translated, it gives CATSRTGLYGYTF.

This clone has at least ten counts. V gene TRBV4-2 combines with J gene TRBJ2-2; 9 bases fit TRBD2. Germline CDR1 LGHNA, CDR2 YNFKEQ. Trimming removed 0 bases from V and 2 bases from J; junction bases left unmatched: 10. CDR3 length: 19 amino acids. The CDR3 DNA follows: TGTGCCAGCAGCCAAGATGAACTAGCGGGCTGGGTAAACACCGGGGAGCTGTTTTTT. It codes for CASSQDELAGWVNTGELFF.

The CDR3 here is CASSSEESYTF. CDR3 nucleotides: TGTGCCAGCAGTTCGGAGGAGAGCTACACCTTC. This chain connects TRBV28 to TRBJ1-2; D call uncertain. The length of the CDR3 is 11 residues. V dropped 4 bases and J dropped 9 bases, with 9 bases sitting between them. Germline CDR1 reads MDHEN; CDR2 reads SYDVKM.

This chain uses TRBV4-1 with TRBJ2-1, with D maybe TRBD2 (6 bases). V gave up 1 base and J gave up 8 bases, with 12 bases separating them. The CDR3 has 14 residues. CDR1 is MGHRA, CDR2 YSYEKL, per germline. CDR3 bases: TGCGCCAGCAGCCAAGTCGGGGGAGGATATGAGCAGTTCTTC. Its translation is CASSQVGGGYEQFF.

V and J are TRBV27 and TRBJ1-5; tentatively, D is TRBD1 (6 bases). Trimming left V 4 bases short and J 0 bases short, with 16 bases between. The CDR3 has 17 amino acids. The V gene's germline CDR1 is MNHEY and CDR2 SMNVEV (reference sequence). The CDR3 coding sequence is TGTGCCAGCAGTTCCCGGCGGGGGGGCTCTAGCAATCAGCCCCAGCATTTT. Encoded protein: CASSSRRGGSSNQPQHF.

This chain joins TRBV4-2 and TRBJ2-2; TRBD2 agrees at 10 bases. Trimming at V came to 4 bases and at J to 6 bases, leaving 14 bases not matched to a gene. This CDR3 has 18 amino acids. From germline, CDR1 is LGHNA and CDR2 YNFKEQ. The DNA for the CDR3 is TGTGCCAGCAGCCCATCCCAAGCGGGAGGGCCTGTTCCCGGGGAGCTGTTTTTT. It specifies CASSPSQAGGPVPGELFF.

In its sample, this clone was seen a few times. The chain recombines TRBV9 with TRBJ1-1; 8 bases match TRBD1. Trimming cost V 4 bases and J 3 bases; bases outside gene matches: 5. Germline loops: CDR1 SGDLS, CDR2 YYNGEE. The CDR3 runs 14 residues. The CDR3 region is CASSPRQGHTEAFF. The CDR3 DNA follows: TGTGCCAGCAGCCCCCGACAGGGGCACACTGAAGCTTTCTTT.

CDR3 DNA: TGTGCCAGCAGTTATAACAGGGGGCAGAGTGGCTACACCTTC. It is translated as CASSYNRGQSGYTF. The chain carries TRBV28 and TRBJ1-2; 9 positions agree with TRBD1. The CDR3 is made up of 14 amino acids. V shed 4 bases, J shed 7 bases, and the junction held 7 bases outside the gene matches. Germline V gene data show CDR1 as MDHEN and CDR2 as SYDVKM.

The chain recombines TRBV9 with TRBJ2-1; D may be TRBD1 (6 bases). CDR3 length: 17 amino acids. V dropped 3 bases and J dropped 4 bases, with 20 bases sitting between them. Looked up from germline, CDR1 is SGDLS and CDR2 is YYNGEE. The CDR3 DNA reads as TGTGCCAGCAGCGAGGGCCACAGGGACCAGCGGTACAATGAGCAGTTCTTC. It is translated as CASSEGHRDQRYNEQFF.

V and J are TRBV5-8 and TRBJ1-5; D gene uncertain. There are 15 residues in the CDR3. V lost 0 bases and J 3 bases, leaving 10 bases between the germline ends. Germline-derived CDR1 and CDR2 are SGHTS and YDEGEE. CDR3 sequence (DNA): TGTGCCAGCAGCTTGGTAGCGTACCCCAATCAGCCCCAGCATTTT. Translating it yields CASSLVAYPNQPQHF.